The source of this T cell receptor beta chain is a study of blood T cell repertoires in COVID-19. Looking at the study overall: Samples of COVID-19 (acute and convalescent) were obtained from the United States, Italy and Spain.

CDR3 size: 14 residues. The germline gives CDR1 LNHDA, CDR2 SQIVND (reference sequence). Trimming took 5 bases from V and 2 from J, leaving 12 bases between them. TCRdb keeps only in-frame clones here, not all; method: immunoSEQ multiplex PCR. Of under 500,000 clones in the sample, around nine tenths were seen once. The chain couples TRBV19 to TRBJ1-1; D is perhaps TRBD1 (5 bases). The clonotype originates from a young woman with acute or convalescent COVID-19. The source material was peripheral blood. The CDR3 bases are TGTGCCAGTAGTTCCGGACATGTCAACACTGAAGCTTTCTTT. Protein product: CASSSGHVNTEAFF.